The 25 T cell receptor beta chains listed next were all sequenced from one sample in a study of blood T cell repertoires in COVID-19. Produced via immunoSEQ multiplex PCR; TCRdb's table is partial and in-frame only. This sample has roughly 110,000 clones, with roughly 85% found just once. Material: peripheral blood. All receptors derive from a man in his forties with acute or convalescent COVID-19.

The chain joins TRBV9 to TRBJ2-7, with a possible D match to TRBD1 (5 bases). CDR1 is SGDLS and CDR2 is YYNGEE in the germline V gene. This CDR3 has 16 residues. Between the trimmed V and J ends, which lost 2 bases and 6 bases, there was a span of 21 bases. CDR3 loop: CASSVAAGLSPTEQYF. The CDR3 coding sequence is TGTGCCAGCAGCGTTGCGGCAGGGCTCTCACCCACCGAGCAGTACTTC. Together with reference TRBV9 and TRBJ2-7, the CDR3 gives the full variable domain: DSGVTQTPKHLITATGQRVTLRCSPRSGDLSVYWYQQSLDQGLQFLIQYYNGEERAKGNILERFSAQQFPDLHSELNLSSLELGDSALYFCASSVAAGLSPTEQYFGPGTRLTVT.

As DNA, the CDR3 is TGTGCCACCAGTGATCTCCTAGCGGGGGGAACAGATACGCAGTATTTT. It yields the protein CATSDLLAGGTDTQYF. The V gene is TRBV24-1, the J gene TRBJ2-3, with 11 bases that match TRBD2. The germline CDR1 and CDR2 sequences are KGHDR and SFDVKD. The CDR3 consists of 16 residues. V was clipped by 3 bases and J by 3 bases; unmatched bases: 4.

The chain carries TRBV30 and TRBJ2-3; D is perhaps TRBD2 (6 bases). The CDR3 is 14 amino acids. Germline assignment: CDR1 GTSNPN and CDR2 SVGIG (reference sequence). V was cut by 1 base and J by 3 bases, with 11 bases left in between. Here the CDR3 reads CAWSDGGVTDTQYF. The CDR3 DNA reads TGTGCCTGGAGTGACGGGGGTGTTACAGATACGCAGTATTTT.

In DNA form, the CDR3 reads TGCGCCAGCAGTCAGGTAAGGGGAGGGTACGAGCAGTACTTC. Its protein is CASSQVRGGYEQYF. The genes are TRBV23-1 and TRBJ2-7; 7 positions match TRBD2. TRBV23-1 counts as an open reading frame of uncertain function. The CDR3 loop spans 14 amino acids. Losses at the gene ends were 3 bases for V and 4 bases for J; bases not matched to a gene: 6.

DNA for the CDR3: TGTGCCAGCAGCCCCCCGTCCCGGGGACTCGGATCCGGGGAGCTGTTTTTT. Translating it yields CASSPPSRGLGSGELFF. This sequence joins TRBV3-1 (or the pseudogene TRBV3-2) and TRBJ2-2; D might be TRBD2 (6 bases). Trimming took 4 bases from V and 6 from J, leaving 21 bases between them. This CDR3 has 17 residues. Germline CDR1 reads LGHDT; CDR2 reads YNNKEL (reference sequence).

This clone was seen a single time. V and J are TRBV15 and TRBJ1-1, with TRBD1 matching 8 bases. CDR1 is LNHNV and CDR2 is YYDKDF in the germline V gene (reference sequence). V was pared by 0 bases and J by 6 bases, with 3 bases of the junction left unmatched. The CDR3 is 14 amino acids. The CDR3 DNA is TGTGCCACCAGCAGAGATTTGACAGGGGCTGAAGCTTTCTTT. This translates into CATSRDLTGAEAFF.

The chain uses TRBV13 and TRBJ2-7, with no clear D. The CDR3 has 11 residues. Germline V CDR1 and CDR2: PRHDT, FYEKMQ (reference sequence). The V end lost 5 bases, the J end lost 3 bases, and 5 bases lay between the germline ends. CDR3 in DNA: TGTGCCAGCAGCCAAAACTACGAGCAGTACTTC. This codes for CASSQNYEQYF. Together with reference TRBV13 and TRBJ2-7, the CDR3 gives the full variable domain: AAGVIQSPRHLIKEKRETATLKCYPIPRHDTVYWYQQGPGQDPQFLISFYEKMQSDKGSIPDRFSAQQFSDYHSELNMSSLELGDSALYFCASSQNYEQYFGPGTRLTVT.

V is TRBV10-3 and J is TRBJ2-7; tentative D call: TRBD1 (6 bases). Germline-derived CDR1 and CDR2 are ENHRY and SYGVKD. Deletions cut 3 bases from V and 8 bases from J, with 20 bases between. The CDR3 extends over 15 amino acids. The CDR3 nucleotides read TGTGCCATCAGTGATGGGGGCGGGCGAAGGGAAAAGCAGTACTTC. This encodes CAISDGGGRREKQYF.

The chain employs TRBV2 and TRBJ1-2, with TRBD1 matching 9 bases. V shed 8 bases and J 7 bases; nucleotides not matched to a gene: 11. The germline V gene encodes CDR1 SNHLY and CDR2 FYNNEI. This CDR3 has 14 amino acids. The CDR3 DNA follows: TGTGCCAGCGATCCCGGGACAGGGTTGAGTGGCTACACCTTC. Residues: CASDPGTGLSGYTF.

The V gene is TRBV21-1, the J gene TRBJ2-7; TRBD2, as called in the table, went unchecked against the DNA. TRBV21-1 is a known pseudogene. CDR3 length: 15 residues. The CDR3 here is CASTPTSGGSNEQYF. In DNA, the CDR3 is TGTGCCAGCACCCCGACTAGCGGGGGGTCTAACGAGCAGTACTTC.

The chain carries TRBV7-2 and TRBJ2-7, with 7 bases lining up with TRBD1. CDR3 length equals 13 residues. In germline, CDR1 is SGHTA, CDR2 FQGNSA. V gave up 5 bases and J gave up 3 bases; unmatched junction bases: 4. The CDR3 loop reads CASSRDRGYEQYF. The DNA of the CDR3 is TGTGCCAGCAGCAGGGACAGAGGCTACGAGCAGTACTTC.

This chain joins TRBV19 and TRBJ1-3, with D perhaps TRBD1 (6 bases). The germline V and J ends were trimmed by 3 bases and 4 bases, with 10 bases remaining between them. Germline values: CDR1 LNHDA, CDR2 SQIVND (reference sequence). This CDR3 spans 14 amino acids. CDR3: CASSIAGAGNTIYF. As DNA, the CDR3 is TGTGCCAGTAGTATCGCAGGGGCGGGAAACACCATATATTTT. Using reference TRBV19 and TRBJ1-3 for the parts outside the CDR3, the full variable domain is DGGITQSPKYLFRKEGQNVTLSCEQNLNHDAMYWYRQDPGQGLRLIYYSQIVNDFQKGDIAEGYSVSREKKESFPLTVTSAQKNPTAFYLCASSIAGAGNTIYFGEGSWLTVV.

V is TRBV10-3 and J is TRBJ1-2; D may be TRBD1 (6 bases). CDR3 length equals 14 residues. From germline, CDR1 is ENHRY and CDR2 SYGVKD. Trimming stripped 8 bases from V and 5 bases from J, with 18 bases between. The CDR3 region has the DNA TGTGCCATCGGGACGGATTGGACAGATTATGGCTACACCTTC. Protein sequence: CAIGTDWTDYGYTF.

The CDR3 region is CATGEVTGQGRGTDTQYF. CDR3 DNA: TGTGCCACCGGGGAGGTGACCGGACAGGGGCGGGGCACAGATACGCAGTATTTT. This sequence joins TRBV24-1 and TRBJ2-3, with 9 bases identical to TRBD1. Per the germline V gene, CDR1 is KGHDR and CDR2 is SFDVKD. The CDR3 sequence is 18 residues long. The trim removed 9 bases at V and 1 base at J, leaving 16 bases unmatched.

The chain carries TRBV3-1 (or the pseudogene TRBV3-2) and TRBJ2-3, with TRBD2 matching over 13 bases. The V gene's germline CDR1 is LGHDT and CDR2 YNNKEL (reference sequence). V gave up 0 bases and J gave up 0 bases; unmatched junction bases: 12. This CDR3 has 21 residues. CDR3 in DNA: TGTGCCAGCAGCCAAGAATCGGGACTAGCGGGGCCAAGTTCTAGCACAGATACGCAGTATTTT. Translation: CASSQESGLAGPSSSTDTQYF.

This clone was seen only once. This chain connects TRBV12-3 or TRBV12-4 to TRBJ1-1; D might be TRBD1 (6 bases). The V gene lost 6 bases and the J gene lost 0 bases, with 8 bases spanning the gap. The CDR3 covers 13 residues. The CDR3: CASRTGLNTEAFF. The DNA of the CDR3 is TGTGCCAGCAGGACAGGTTTGAACACTGAAGCTTTCTTT.

This chain uses TRBV11-1 with TRBJ2-1; weak D call: TRBD2 (6 bases). The V and J ends lost 3 bases and 2 bases respectively, with 14 bases between them. This CDR3 is 16 amino acids long. CDR1 is SGHAT, CDR2 FQDESV, per germline (reference sequence). For the CDR3, the DNA is TGTGCCAGCAGCTTTACCGCGGGACGGACCTACAATGAGCAGTTCTTC. It yields the protein CASSFTAGRTYNEQFF.

The chain's CDR3 is CAWSAPGLAGADTQYF. Here the CDR3 DNA reads TGTGCCTGGAGTGCTCCGGGACTAGCGGGGGCAGATACGCAGTATTTT. This chain joins TRBV30 and TRBJ2-3; the match to TRBD2 covers 14 bases. The CDR3 runs to 16 residues. Trimming removed 1 base from V and 4 bases from J; junction bases left unmatched: 4. Per the germline V gene, CDR1 is GTSNPN and CDR2 is SVGIG (reference sequence).

The rearrangement links TRBV4-3 to TRBJ2-7, with a tentative D call TRBD1 (6 bases). Germline-derived CDR1 and CDR2 are LGHNA and YSLEER. This CDR3 region has 13 residues. V gave up 3 bases and J gave up 3 bases, with 9 bases separating them. This chain's CDR3 is CASSHDRNYEQYF. CDR3 nucleotides: TGCGCCAGCAGCCACGACAGGAACTACGAGCAGTACTTC.

The CDR3 region is CASCLSYSTDTQYF. The CDR3 bases are TGTGCCAGCTGCCTGAGTTACTCGACAGATACGCAGTATTTT. J is TRBJ2-3 and V is TRBV11-2; D is uncertain. Trimming removed 8 bases at V and 3 bases at J, with 15 bases between. Looked up from germline, CDR1 is SGHAT and CDR2 is FQNNGV. The CDR3 is 14 amino acids.

CDR3 sequence reads: CASSPSPLTGPDTEAFF. CDR3 DNA: TGTGCCAGCTCACCCTCGCCTTTGACAGGGCCGGACACTGAAGCTTTCTTT. The chain employs TRBV18 and TRBJ1-1, with 7 bases lining up with TRBD1. The CDR3 loop spans 17 amino acids. V dropped 3 bases and J dropped 3; count of bases not matched to a gene: 13. Germline V lookup: CDR1 KGHSH, CDR2 LQKENI. Full variable domain (rest looked up from reference TRBV18 and TRBJ1-1): NAGVMQNPRHLVRRRGQEARLRCSPMKGHSHVYWYRQLPEEGLKFMVYLQKENIIDESGMPKERFSAEFPKEGPSILRIQQVVRGDSAAYFCASSPSPLTGPDTEAFFGQGTRLTVV.

This chain joins TRBV4-3 and TRBJ2-3; 8 bases map to TRBD2. This CDR3 spans 13 amino acids. Germline loops: CDR1 LGHNA, CDR2 YSLEER. Trimming took 11 bases from V and 5 from J; bases not matched to a gene: 9. The CDR3 DNA reads TGCGCCTCGGCCGGGGGGGCGGGAGATACGCAGTATTTT. Its translation is CASAGGAGDTQYF.

This chain connects TRBV7-2 to TRBJ2-1; D is undetermined. Trimming cost V 1 base and J 7 bases, with 5 bases left between them. The CDR3 extends over 12 amino acids. CDR1 is SGHTA and CDR2 is FQGNSA in the germline V gene. Written as DNA, the CDR3 is TGTGCCAGCAGCTTAGGACTTAATGAGCAGTTCTTC. This gives the protein CASSLGLNEQFF.

V is TRBV9 and J is TRBJ1-6, with TRBD1 matching 8 bases. This CDR3 region has 14 residues. Trimming at V came to 3 bases and at J to 10 bases, leaving 6 bases not matched to a gene. CDR1 SGDLS and CDR2 YYNGEE come from the germline V gene. The CDR3 is CASSAGTGRSPLHF. The CDR3 DNA reads as TGTGCCAGCAGCGCCGGGACAGGACGCTCACCCCTCCACTTT.

On this clone: One junction end disagrees with the germline gene, perhaps due to a read error. The chain combines TRBV6-5 with TRBJ2-1; TRBD1 agrees at 11 bases. The CDR3 loop spans 15 amino acids. Germline V gene data show CDR1 as MNHEY and CDR2 as SVGAGI. CDR3 DNA: TGTGCCGGCAGGGCGGGACAGGGGGGTACGAATGAGCAGTTCTTC. Protein: CAGRAGQGGTNEQFF.